This record looks at one T cell receptor beta chain sequence and its context. This sample is drawn from a study of blood T cell repertoires in COVID-19. Study information: COVID-19 samples collected from the United States, Italy and Spain covered acute and convalescent phases. Sample material is recorded as cDNA or gDNA derived from T cells, B-cell-depleted T cells, or PBMCs.

The protocol was immunoSEQ multiplex PCR, while the TCRdb copy is restricted to in-frame clones and leaves out a portion. Of 20,000 to 30,000 clones in the sample, 90% were seen once. V was clipped by 2 bases and J by 3 bases; unmatched bases: 6. This CDR3 contains 16 residues. Germline V gene sequence: CDR1 MNHEY, CDR2 SMNVEV (reference sequence). The sequenced sample consisted of peripheral blood. This clonotype originated in a woman aged 55-75 years with active COVID-19. The chain links TRBV27 to TRBJ2-7, with TRBD2 matching 11 bases. The CDR3 loop is CASSLTASGGLYEQYF. The DNA of the CDR3 is TGTGCCAGCAGTTTAACGGCTAGCGGGGGGCTCTACGAGCAGTACTTC.